These 19 T cell receptor beta chains came from one sample sequenced in a study of long-term antiretroviral therapy in people with HIV. Researchers ran immunoSEQ v3.0 at survey level. Profiling relied on immunoSEQ multiplex PCR, and the TCRdb table lists in-frame clones only, not all of them. The table lists more than 25,000 clones, roughly nine tenths of them singletons, with around 4.2% in the top ten. The sequenced sample was unsorted PBMCs, obtained 3.1 years after starting antiretroviral therapy. The receptors come from a man between 18 and 29 years old with HIV.

The V and J genes are TRBV2 and TRBJ2-3, with D tentatively TRBD2 (6 bases). This CDR3 spans 13 amino acids. CDR1 and CDR2 from the germline V gene are SNHLY and FYNNEI. Trimming left V 7 bases short and J 5 bases short, with 13 bases between. CDR3 nucleotide sequence: TGTGCCAGCAATATGGAGGGACTAGATACGCAGTATTTT. It translates to CASNMEGLDTQYF.

The chain links TRBV6-6 to TRBJ1-2; TRBD1 matches at 8 bases. The germline gives CDR1 MNHNY, CDR2 SVGAGI (reference sequence). This CDR3 contains 15 residues. V shed 2 bases, J shed 4 bases, and the junction held 6 bases outside the gene matches. CDR3 coding DNA: TGTGCCAGCAGTTACGGACAGGGCAGCGCCTATGGCTACACCTTC. Protein sequence: CASSYGQGSAYGYTF.

The rearrangement joins TRBV21-1 to TRBJ2-1; the D call of TRBD2 is as the table states it, not checked on the DNA. TRBV21-1 is marked as a pseudogene. This CDR3 has 14 residues. In nucleotides, the CDR3 is TGTGCCAGCAGCAGGGGGACTAGCTCGACTGAGCAGTTCTTC. Translated, it gives CASSRGTSSTEQFF.

J is TRBJ2-3 and V is TRBV29-1, with TRBD2 as a possible D gene (6 bases). The V end lost 7 bases, the J end lost 3 bases, and 11 bases lay between the germline ends. CDR1 is SQVTM, CDR2 ANQGSEA, per germline. The CDR3 spans 12 residues. CDR3 protein: CSAWRVTDTQYF. The DNA of the CDR3 is TGCAGCGCCTGGAGGGTGACAGATACGCAGTATTTT.

The chain is built from TRBV7-9 and TRBJ2-1; 11 bases map to TRBD1. CDR1 is SEHNR and CDR2 is FQNEAQ in the germline V gene (reference sequence). This CDR3 comprises 15 residues. Unmatched junction bases numbered 9, after V lost 5 bases and J lost 9 bases. CDR3 in amino acids: CASSPEDRGRPEQFF. CDR3 nucleotide sequence: TGTGCCAGCAGCCCGGAGGACAGGGGGCGGCCTGAGCAGTTCTTC. Supplemented by reference TRBV7-9 and TRBJ2-1, the full variable domain reads DTGVSQNPRHKITKRGQNVTFRCDPISEHNRLYWYRQTLGQGPEFLTYFQNEAQLEKSRLLSDRFSAERPKGSFSTLEIQRTEQGDSAMYLCASSPEDRGRPEQFFGPGTRLTVL.

CDR3 sequence (DNA): TGTGCCAGTAGCCGAAGGGACAGTGAATATGGCTACACCTTC. Its translation: CASSRRDSEYGYTF. The chain joins TRBV19 to TRBJ1-2, with 7 positions matching TRBD1. V was pared by 6 bases and J by 5 bases, with 9 bases of the junction left unmatched. The length of the CDR3 is 14 residues. Germline CDR1 is LNHDA and CDR2 is SQIVND (reference sequence). Drawing the rest from reference TRBV19 and TRBJ1-2, the complete variable domain is DGGITQSPKYLFRKEGQNVTLSCEQNLNHDAMYWYRQDPGQGLRLIYYSQIVNDFQKGDIAEGYSVSREKKESFPLTVTSAQKNPTAFYLCASSRRDSEYGYTFGSGTRLTVV.

The chain couples TRBV5-6 to TRBJ1-2; D unclear. CDR1 is SGHDT and CDR2 is YYEEEE in the germline V gene. The CDR3 consists of 16 residues. The germline V and J ends were trimmed by 0 bases and 7 bases, with 19 bases remaining between them. The CDR3 is CASSLAASLDYRGYTF. For the CDR3, the DNA is TGTGCCAGCAGCTTGGCTGCCTCGCTAGACTATCGTGGCTACACCTTC.

The rearrangement joins TRBV5-6 to TRBJ2-1, with D possibly being TRBD1 (5 bases). The germline V gene has CDR1 SGHDT and CDR2 YYEEEE. The V and J ends lost 3 bases and 3 bases respectively, with 7 bases between them. The CDR3 loop spans 13 amino acids. CDR3 in amino acids: CASSSQGYNEQFF. DNA for the CDR3: TGTGCCAGCAGCTCTCAGGGCTACAATGAGCAGTTCTTC.

The rearrangement uses TRBV28 and TRBJ1-5; TRBD1 aligns across 9 bases. The CDR3 extends over 15 amino acids. Germline values: CDR1 MDHEN, CDR2 SYDVKM. With V trimmed by 4 bases and J by 0 bases, 1 base remained unmatched. CDR3 protein: CASSWTGASNQPQHF. The CDR3 DNA sequence: TGTGCCAGCAGTTGGACAGGGGCTAGCAATCAGCCCCAGCATTTT.

CDR3 nucleotides: TGTGCCAGCAGCTTCCCTGGCAGGGCTGGCGGGGAGCTGTTTTTT. This gives the protein CASSFPGRAGGELFF. The V gene is TRBV11-2, the J gene TRBJ2-2; D possibly corresponds to TRBD1 (5 bases). The V end was cut by 3 bases, the J end by 7 bases, with 15 bases between. Germline CDR1 and CDR2: SGHAT and FQNNGV. There are 15 residues in the CDR3.

A note on this clone: One end of the junction fails to match germline, which may point to a read error. The V gene is TRBV7-9, the J gene TRBJ2-2; possibly TRBD2 for D (5 bases). This CDR3 contains 15 residues. The V gene's germline CDR1 is SEHNR and CDR2 FQNEAQ (reference sequence). The CDR3 nucleotides are TGTGCCAGCAGCTTATTTCGGGGAGTCACCGCGGAGCTGTTTTTT. This encodes CASSLFRGVTAELFF.

This chain uses TRBV4-3 with TRBJ1-1; D is ambiguous. V was clipped by 4 bases and J by 1 base, with 16 bases between them. Per germline, CDR1 LGHNA and CDR2 YSLEER. This CDR3 is built from 16 residues. For the CDR3, the DNA is TGCGCCAGCAGCCCAGGCAAGGGATTAGAGAACACTGAAGCTTTCTTT. Amino acid sequence: CASSPGKGLENTEAFF.

The chain employs TRBV9 and TRBJ1-5, with 8 bases matching TRBD1. After removal of 0 bases from V and 4 bases from J, the junction contained 6 bases not matched to a gene. Germline CDR1 reads SGDLS; CDR2 reads YYNGEE. The CDR3 runs 16 residues. The CDR3 region is CASSVGMGQENQPQHF. CDR3 bases: TGTGCCAGCAGCGTAGGGATGGGACAGGAAAATCAGCCCCAGCATTTT.

The chain employs TRBV7-2 and TRBJ2-5, with 14 positions matching TRBD2. The length of the CDR3 is 18 residues. Germline CDR1 reads SGHTA; CDR2 reads FQGNSA. Trimming removed 4 bases from V and 1 base from J; junction bases left unmatched: 8. The CDR3 loop reads CASSYGLAGGVPQETQYF. DNA for the CDR3: TGTGCCAGCAGCTACGGACTAGCGGGGGGAGTCCCCCAAGAGACCCAGTACTTC.

V usage is TRBV7-8 and J usage is TRBJ1-5; tentatively, D is TRBD1 (6 bases). The germline gives CDR1 SGHVS, CDR2 FQNEAQ. This CDR3 comprises 14 residues. Between the trimmed V and J ends, which lost 4 bases and 7 bases, there was a span of 14 bases. CDR3 nucleotides: TGTGCCAGCAGCTCATCAGGGGCCCGGCAGCCCCAGCATTTT. This gives the protein CASSSSGARQPQHF.

The CDR3 loop reads CASSQDWAGSGGGNEQFF. For the CDR3, the DNA is TGTGCCAGCAGCCAAGATTGGGCGGGTAGCGGGGGGGGAAATGAGCAGTTCTTC. The J gene is TRBJ2-1, the V gene TRBV4-2, with 11 positions matching TRBD2. CDR1 is LGHNA and CDR2 is YNFKEQ in the germline V gene. This CDR3 contains 18 residues. V was pared by 0 bases and J by 7 bases, with 11 bases of the junction left unmatched.

The chain combines TRBV19 with TRBJ1-1; D may be TRBD1 (5 bases). The CDR3 runs to 13 residues. V lost 10 bases and J lost 6, with 18 bases in between. Germline V gene lookup returns CDR1 LNHDA and CDR2 SQIVND (reference sequence). CDR3 sequence: CATRPTGFPEAFF. The CDR3 bases are TGTGCCACCCGGCCTACAGGATTCCCTGAAGCTTTCTTT.

The chain combines TRBV6-5 with TRBJ1-1, with D unclear. The germline gives CDR1 MNHEY, CDR2 SVGAGI. Trimming took 6 bases from V and 4 from J, leaving 12 bases between them. The CDR3 is 13 amino acids. CDR3 coding DNA: TGTGCCAGCAGCCGCAATTCTGGCACTGAAGCTTTCTTT. Its protein is CASSRNSGTEAFF.

This chain uses TRBV4-3 with TRBJ1-6; D unclear. Trimming took off 0 bases at V and 7 bases at J, with 19 bases between the two ends. The CDR3 contains 18 residues. Germline assignment: CDR1 LGHNA and CDR2 YSLEER. The CDR3 loop is CASSQEWAAGRPNSPLHF. CDR3 bases: TGCGCCAGCAGCCAAGAATGGGCTGCCGGGAGACCCAATTCACCCCTCCACTTT.